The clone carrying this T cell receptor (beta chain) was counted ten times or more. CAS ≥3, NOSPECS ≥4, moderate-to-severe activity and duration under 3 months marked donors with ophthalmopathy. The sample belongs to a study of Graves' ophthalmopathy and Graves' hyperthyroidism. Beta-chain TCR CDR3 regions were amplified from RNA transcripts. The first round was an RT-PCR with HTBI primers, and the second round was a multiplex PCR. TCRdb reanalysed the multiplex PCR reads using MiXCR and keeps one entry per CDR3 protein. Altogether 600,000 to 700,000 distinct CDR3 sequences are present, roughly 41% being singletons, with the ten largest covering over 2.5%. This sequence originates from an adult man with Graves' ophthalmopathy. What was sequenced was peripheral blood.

The CDR3 protein is CASSVTAAQGTQYF. The CDR3 bases are TGTGCCAGCAGCGTGACGGCTGCGCAGGGGACCCAGTACTTC. This rearrangement joins TRBV5-8 to TRBJ2-5; maybe TRBD1 (5 bases). V dropped 4 bases and J dropped 7 bases, with 17 bases sitting between them. The V gene's germline CDR1 is SGHTS and CDR2 YDEGEE. The CDR3 contains 14 residues. The full variable domain, with the rest looked up from reference TRBV5-8 and TRBJ2-5, is EAGVTQSPTHLIKTRGQQATLRCSPISGHTSVYWYQQALGLGLQFLLWYDEGEERNRGNFPPRFSGRQFPNYSSELNVNALELEDSALYLCASSVTAAQGTQYFGPGTRLLVL.